The 20 T cell receptor beta chains below all came from one sample that was sequenced in a study of cytomegalovirus exposure and HLA in healthy donors. 13 Jbeta primers and 60 Vbeta primers were used for the PCR. Profiling relied on immunoSEQ multiplex PCR, and the TCRdb table lists in-frame clones only, not all of them. The sample includes about 160,000 clones, 70% to 80% seen only once; the top ten take roughly 1.2%. The sample taken for sequencing was PBMCs. The source is a woman between 50 and 59 years old in good health and CMV-seronegative.

The chain is built from TRBV4-1 and TRBJ2-7, with 13 positions matching TRBD2. The CDR3 is 15 residues long. Germline V gives CDR1 MGHRA, CDR2 YSYEKL. With V trimmed by 4 bases and J by 3 bases, 3 bases remained unmatched. CDR3 sequence: CASSPGTSGDYEQYF. CDR3 coding DNA: TGCGCCAGCAGCCCTGGGACTAGCGGGGACTACGAGCAGTACTTC.

The chain employs TRBV14 and TRBJ2-7; D not resolved. The CDR3 is 13 residues long. CDR1 and CDR2 (germline): SGHDN, FVKESK. Trimming pared 0 bases from V and 3 bases from J, leaving 6 bases between. For the CDR3, the DNA is TGTGCCAGCAGCCAAGAGCAGTTCTACGAGCAGTACTTC. Amino acid sequence: CASSQEQFYEQYF.

The chain combines TRBV27 with TRBJ2-3, with D maybe TRBD2 (5 bases). Germline CDR1 reads MNHEY; CDR2 reads SMNVEV (reference sequence). This CDR3 is 13 amino acids long. Trimming cost V 6 bases and J 6 bases, with 13 bases left between them. The chain's CDR3 is CASSNLGEDTQYF. Here the CDR3 DNA reads TGTGCCAGCAGCAACCTCGGGGAGGATACGCAGTATTTT.

The rearrangement links TRBV30 to TRBJ2-5; D may be TRBD2 (6 bases). This CDR3 contains 13 residues. CDR1 is GTSNPN and CDR2 is SVGIG in the germline V gene (reference sequence). Trimming shortened V by 5 bases and J by 4 bases, and 14 bases separated the two germline ends. This CDR3 is CAWGTRAGETQYF. CDR3 in DNA: TGTGCCTGGGGGACTCGGGCCGGAGAGACCCAGTACTTC. Drawing the rest from reference TRBV30 and TRBJ2-5, the complete variable domain is SQTIHQWPATLVQPVGSPLSLECTVEGTSNPNLYWYRQAAGRGLQLLFYSVGIGQISSEVPQNLSASRPQDRQFILSSKKLLLSDSGFYLCAWGTRAGETQYFGPGTRLLVL.

CDR3 sequence reads: CASGQTYEQYF. CDR3 DNA: TGTGCCAGTGGACAAACCTACGAGCAGTACTTC. The rearrangement links TRBV19 to TRBJ2-7; D may be TRBD1 (5 bases). This CDR3 spans 11 amino acids. Germline CDR1 and CDR2: LNHDA and SQIVND (reference sequence). Between the trimmed V and J ends, which lost 8 bases and 2 bases, there was a span of 7 bases.

The rearrangement uses TRBV4-3 and TRBJ2-1; the D gene is possibly TRBD2 (5 bases). This CDR3 is built from 15 residues. From germline, CDR1 is LGHNA and CDR2 YSLEER. The V gene lost 4 bases and the J gene lost 4 bases, with 14 bases spanning the gap. CDR3 in DNA: TGCGCCAGCAGCCGCTCTGGGGAGAGTTACAATGAGCAGTTCTTC. Translation gives CASSRSGESYNEQFF.

The chain has TRBV7-2 and TRBJ2-2, with 11 nucleotides matching TRBD2. Germline assignment: CDR1 SGHTA and CDR2 FQGNSA. J gave up 3 bases and V 5 bases, and 5 bases lay outside the gene matches. The length of the CDR3 is 16 residues. As DNA, the CDR3 is TGTGCCAGCAGCCCACTAGCGGGGGAGTACACCGGGGAGCTGTTTTTT. Protein product: CASSPLAGEYTGELFF.

The chain joins TRBV9 to TRBJ2-5; TRBD2 agrees at 9 bases. Trimming removed 4 bases from V and 5 bases from J; junction bases left unmatched: 6. Per the germline V gene, CDR1 is SGDLS and CDR2 is YYNGEE. The CDR3 consists of 14 residues. CDR3 coding DNA: TGTGCCAGCAGCCGGGTAGCGGGGGTGGAGACCCAGTACTTC. This encodes CASSRVAGVETQYF.

This rearrangement joins TRBV7-2 to TRBJ1-1, with D tentatively TRBD1 (5 bases). The V and J ends lost 4 bases and 13 bases respectively, with 19 bases between them. The CDR3 spans 13 residues. CDR1 and CDR2 from the germline V gene are SGHTA and FQGNSA. CDR3 region: CASSSIPDSTVFF. CDR3 nucleotide sequence: TGTGCCAGCAGCTCGATTCCCGACAGTACGGTTTTCTTT. Combining the CDR3 with reference TRBV7-2 and TRBJ1-1 gives the whole variable domain GAGVSQSPSNKVTEKGKDVELRCDPISGHTALYWYRQSLGQGLEFLIYFQGNSAPDKSGLPSDRFSAERTGGSVSTLTIQRTQQEDSAVYLCASSSIPDSTVFFGQGTRLTVV.

The chain recombines TRBV6-6 with TRBJ1-5; no clear D gene. The V end was cut by 2 bases, the J end by 12 bases, with 11 bases between. Germline loops: CDR1 MNHNY, CDR2 SVGAGI (reference sequence). The length of the CDR3 is 12 residues. CDR3 sequence (DNA): TGTGCCAGCAGTTACGTCCGGGAGCTCCAGCATTTT. Translated: CASSYVRELQHF.

The V gene is TRBV13, the J gene TRBJ2-5; possibly TRBD1 for D (6 bases). This CDR3 contains 16 residues. Trimming pared 4 bases from V and 4 bases from J, leaving 19 bases between. CDR1 PRHDT and CDR2 FYEKMQ come from the germline V gene (reference sequence). CDR3 loop: CASSYSRGIRRETQYF. The CDR3 nucleotides read TGTGCCAGCAGCTATAGCAGGGGAATCCGTCGAGAGACCCAGTACTTC.

This clone was observed a single time. The chain couples TRBV6-1 to TRBJ1-2; TRBD1 is a possible D gene (5 bases). V gave up 0 bases and J gave up 4 bases, with 12 bases separating them. This CDR3 comprises 15 residues. Germline V gene sequence: CDR1 MNHNS, CDR2 SASEGT. In nucleotides, the CDR3 is TGTGCCAGCAGTGAAGCTTCGGGGGTGGGCTATGGCTACACCTTC. Its translation is CASSEASGVGYGYTF.

Comments on this clone: Other DNA sequences in this specimen translate into the identical CDR3. This chain connects TRBV6-5 to TRBJ2-1; TRBD1 matches at 7 bases. J lost 0 bases, V lost 10 bases, and 6 bases had no gene match. The CDR3 is 14 amino acids. In germline, CDR1 is MNHEY, CDR2 SVGAGI. The CDR3 here is CATQQGSSYNEQFF. CDR3 bases: TGTGCCACACAACAGGGGAGCTCCTACAATGAGCAGTTCTTC.

This chain uses TRBV4-2 with TRBJ2-3; tentatively, D is TRBD2 (5 bases). This CDR3 contains 14 residues. The germline V gene encodes CDR1 LGHNA and CDR2 YNFKEQ. V gave up 3 bases and J gave up 0 bases, with 7 bases separating them. The CDR3 sequence: CASSQRVSTDTQYF. The DNA for the CDR3 is TGTGCCAGCAGCCAGCGGGTTAGCACAGATACGCAGTATTTT.

This clone was counted only a few times. The rearrangement joins TRBV5-1 to TRBJ2-7; 7 positions match TRBD1. The germline gives CDR1 SGHRS, CDR2 YFSETQ. CDR3 length: 13 residues. After removal of 4 bases from V and 6 bases from J, the junction contained 7 bases not matched to a gene. CDR3 sequence: CASSPTGWVEQYF. CDR3 bases: TGCGCCAGCAGCCCGACAGGGTGGGTCGAGCAGTACTTC.

At least ten counts were recorded for this clone. The genes are TRBV7-2 and TRBJ2-2; 7 bases agree with TRBD1. Unmatched junction bases numbered 5, after V lost 5 bases and J lost 5 bases. The CDR3 covers 14 residues. Per germline, CDR1 SGHTA and CDR2 FQGNSA. In DNA form, the CDR3 reads TGTGCCAGCAGCAGTAGACAGGGTACCGGGGAGCTGTTTTTT. Its translation: CASSSRQGTGELFF.

The rearrangement joins TRBV2 to TRBJ2-2; TRBD2 is a possible D gene (6 bases). CDR1 is SNHLY and CDR2 is FYNNEI in the germline V gene. The ends were cut back, 6 bases at V and 6 bases at J, with 17 bases in the middle. CDR3 length: 15 residues. CDR3: CASRDTGGRAGELFF. DNA of the CDR3: TGTGCCAGCAGAGACACCGGGGGTCGGGCCGGGGAGCTGTTTTTT.

The rearrangement joins TRBV9 to TRBJ2-5; a possible D gene is TRBD1 (6 bases). CDR3 length equals 17 residues. Trimming removed 0 bases at V and 4 bases at J, with 19 bases between. Germline V gene data show CDR1 as SGDLS and CDR2 as YYNGEE. The CDR3 protein is CASSVGPSRGILETQYF. DNA of the CDR3: TGTGCCAGCAGCGTAGGACCTAGCAGGGGAATCTTAGAGACCCAGTACTTC.

The chain combines TRBV4-1 with TRBJ1-1, with TRBD1 matching over 8 bases. V trimming: 3 bases; J trimming: 0 bases; junction bases outside the gene matches: 3. This CDR3 region has 15 residues. Germline V gene sequence: CDR1 MGHRA, CDR2 YSYEKL. In nucleotides, the CDR3 is TGCGCCAGCAGCCATCAGGGGGCCATGAACACTGAAGCTTTCTTT. Amino acid sequence: CASSHQGAMNTEAFF.

The rearrangement uses TRBV4-2 and TRBJ1-5, with TRBD1 identical over 12 bases. The CDR3 spans 17 residues. Germline loops: CDR1 LGHNA, CDR2 YNFKEQ. The V segment lost 4 bases and the J segment 5 bases; nucleotides outside the gene matches: 9. The CDR3 nucleotides read TGTGCCAGCAGCCCGCTCGGGACAGGGGGCAGGGATCAGCCCCAGCATTTT. As protein: CASSPLGTGGRDQPQHF.